This passage covers 13 T cell receptor beta chains from one sample sequenced in a study of blood T cell repertoires in COVID-19. Measured with immunoSEQ multiplex PCR; TCRdb has only the in-frame clones, and not every one. The table includes about 230,000 clones, more than 75% detected once. The sample was peripheral blood. All receptors come from a middle-aged man with acute or convalescent COVID-19.

V usage is TRBV6-1 and J usage is TRBJ2-4; maybe TRBD1 (5 bases). The CDR3 is made up of 14 amino acids. Germline V gene sequence: CDR1 MNHNS, CDR2 SASEGT. The ends were cut back, 1 base at V and 8 bases at J, with 12 bases in the middle. The CDR3 loop is CASSEDYRGYIQYF. As DNA, the CDR3 is TGTGCCAGCAGTGAAGACTATAGGGGATACATTCAGTACTTC.

This clone was observed once. The chain uses TRBV14 and TRBJ2-1, with a tentative D call TRBD1 (6 bases). The germline V gene encodes CDR1 SGHDN and CDR2 FVKESK. The ends were cut back, 0 bases at V and 16 bases at J, with 19 bases in the middle. CDR3 length equals 14 residues. CDR3 DNA: TGTGCCAGCAGCCAAGAGGGTAAAAGGGGGAAAAAATTCTTC. Translating gives CASSQEGKRGKKFF.

V usage is TRBV7-8 and J usage is TRBJ1-1, with D hard to call. Germline-derived CDR1 and CDR2 are SGHVS and FQNEAQ. The V and J ends lost 8 bases and 5 bases respectively, with 18 bases between them. The CDR3 runs to 14 residues. The CDR3 DNA follows: TGTGCCAGCCACGAGGGAACCCTCTGGACTGAAGCTTTCTTT. This gives the protein CASHEGTLWTEAFF. The full variable domain, rest sourced from reference TRBV7-8 and TRBJ1-1, is GAGVSQSPRYKVAKRGQDVALRCDPISGHVSLFWYQQALGQGPEFLTYFQNEAQLDKSGLPSDRFFAERPEGSVSTLKIQRTQQEDSAVYLCASHEGTLWTEAFFGQGTRLTVV.

This chain connects TRBV28 to TRBJ1-6, with TRBD1 as a possible D gene (5 bases). CDR3 length: 14 amino acids. The germline V gene has CDR1 MDHEN and CDR2 SYDVKM. Deletions cut 10 bases from V and 9 bases from J, with 19 bases between. CDR3 nucleotides: TGTGCCACCTCCGGGGGGTTTTCTGGTTCACCCCTCCACTTT. It is translated as CATSGGFSGSPLHF.

This clone occurred a few times. The chain recombines TRBV2 with TRBJ1-1; no definite D call. The V and J ends lost 7 bases and 4 bases respectively, with 13 bases between them. Germline CDR1 reads SNHLY; CDR2 reads FYNNEI. CDR3 length: 13 residues. CDR3 amino acids: CASNRWGGTEAFF. For the CDR3, the DNA is TGTGCCAGCAACCGCTGGGGAGGCACTGAAGCTTTCTTT.

V is TRBV9 and J is TRBJ2-1, with 12 bases fitting TRBD2. CDR1 is SGDLS, CDR2 YYNGEE, per germline. V trimming: 3 bases; J trimming: 10 bases; junction bases outside the gene matches: 11. The CDR3 is 16 amino acids. The CDR3 region is CASSAQVASGGEEQFF. The CDR3 DNA reads as TGTGCCAGCAGCGCCCAGGTGGCTAGCGGGGGGGAGGAGCAGTTCTTC.

The J gene is TRBJ2-3, the V gene TRBV2; weak D call: TRBD2 (6 bases). The CDR3 is 14 amino acids. CDR1 is SNHLY and CDR2 is FYNNEI in the germline V gene. The ends were cut back, 7 bases at V and 2 bases at J, with 13 bases in the middle. The CDR3: CASNRRGNTDTQYF. The CDR3 DNA sequence: TGTGCCAGCAATCGGAGGGGCAACACAGATACGCAGTATTTT.

The chain couples TRBV9 to TRBJ1-1, with 12 bases matching TRBD1. Germline CDR1 reads SGDLS; CDR2 reads YYNGEE. V shed 0 bases and J 8 bases; nucleotides not matched to a gene: 2. This CDR3 has 14 amino acids. The CDR3 spells CASSVGGQGAEAFF. DNA for the CDR3: TGTGCCAGCAGCGTAGGGGGACAGGGGGCGGAAGCTTTCTTT.

This clone has more than one count but fewer than ten. J is TRBJ1-1 and V is TRBV7-9; 8 bases line up with TRBD1. This CDR3 is built from 14 residues. In germline, CDR1 is SEHNR, CDR2 FQNEAQ (reference sequence). The trim removed 5 bases at V and 3 bases at J, leaving 5 bases unmatched. Here the CDR3 DNA reads TGTGCCAGCAGCGTTTGGACAGGGCACACTGAAGCTTTCTTT. It codes for CASSVWTGHTEAFF.

The genes are TRBV11-1 and TRBJ2-2; 8 positions agree with TRBD1. CDR3 size: 16 residues. CDR1 and CDR2 (germline): SGHAT, FQDESV (reference sequence). Unmatched junction bases numbered 9, after V lost 5 bases and J lost 4 bases. The CDR3 region is CASSPQTGAGTGELFF. Here the CDR3 DNA reads TGTGCCAGCAGCCCGCAGACAGGGGCAGGCACCGGGGAGCTGTTTTTT.

V usage is TRBV10-1 and J usage is TRBJ2-7; D perhaps matches TRBD1 (6 bases). The CDR3 spans 12 residues. Trimming removed 7 bases at V and 5 bases at J, with 12 bases between. From germline, CDR1 is WNHNN and CDR2 SYGVQD (reference sequence). The CDR3 nucleotides read TGCGCCAGCAAATACAGGGCTCACGAGCAGTACTTC. Translated, it gives CASKYRAHEQYF.

This clone came up many times. This chain links TRBV2 with TRBJ2-7, with 8 nucleotides matching TRBD1. Germline lookup yields CDR1 SNHLY and CDR2 FYNNEI. This CDR3 has 15 amino acids. After removal of 3 bases from V and 3 bases from J, the junction contained 7 bases not matched to a gene. This chain's CDR3 is CASSEDITGGYEQYF. CDR3 in DNA: TGTGCCAGCAGTGAGGATATAACAGGGGGCTACGAGCAGTACTTC.

The chain carries TRBV7-3 and TRBJ2-1; TRBD2 might be the D (6 bases). Between the trimmed V and J ends, which lost 0 bases and 6 bases, there was a span of 9 bases. Germline V gene sequence: CDR1 SGHTA, CDR2 FQGTGA. This CDR3 has 14 amino acids. CDR3 nucleotides: TGTGCCAGCAGCTTAACTCCACTAGCCAATGAGCAGTTCTTC. Translating gives CASSLTPLANEQFF.